This T cell receptor beta chain was captured in a study of T cells in Graves' hyperthyroidism and ophthalmopathy. Germline trimming cut 4 bases from V and 6 bases from J; bases unmatched to any gene: 9. The V gene's germline CDR1 is MNHEY and CDR2 SVGAGI. This CDR3 region has 15 residues. As regards this clonotype: Its antigen is as yet unknown.

Study observations and caveats: Most clonotypes expanded in thyroid above 0.001 were likewise present in blood. From stable hyperthyroidism, ophthalmopathy was set apart by a 13 V-J model.

RNA transcripts gave rise to amplified TCR beta CDR3 regions. First-round RT-PCR of the TCR CDR3 relied on the HTBI primer set. TCRdb re-analysed the multiplex PCR reads in MiXCR, keeping a single row per CDR3 protein. The sample holds a few hundred thousand distinct CDR3 sequences, around 46% seen once. Absent ophthalmopathy progression within 18 months defined stable Graves' hyperthyroidism. Clinical symptoms, serum thyroxine, TRAb, thyroid ultrasound and orbital computed tomography informed diagnoses. The chain recombines TRBV6-5 with TRBJ1-5, with 7 bases fitting TRBD1. Input material: peripheral blood or thyroid tissue (not recorded which). The clonotype was recovered from a woman under 30 with Graves' hyperthyroidism. CDR3 residues: CASSSQGISGQPQHF. The CDR3 DNA reads TGTGCCAGCAGTTCACAGGGGATTTCAGGTCAGCCCCAGCATTTT.